The 15 T cell receptor beta chains reported below all come from one sample, sequenced in a study of identical twins (dated by TCRdb to about 2016). The library relied on 5' RACE. The sample was run on an Illumina HiSeq 2000. Clones were called with MiXCR by TCRdb after fastp trimmed the public reads at Q25, and only in-frame beta chains were retained. Duplicate CDR3 protein sequences are folded into a single record with the most common DNA and genes. Counted in this sample were 450,000 or so distinct CDR3 sequences; 20% to 25% of them appeared once. The leading ten clones occupy approximately 2.9% of the sample. This same sample was also part of a study on T cells expressing NK-cell markers.

The sequencing sample was made of CD4+ T cells sorted from blood. All receptors derive from a woman under 30 in good health.

This chain joins TRBV10-3 and TRBJ2-1, with D possibly being TRBD1 or TRBD2 (6 bases each). The V end lost 8 bases, the J end lost 6 bases, and 14 bases lay between the germline ends. This CDR3 has 13 residues. Germline V gene data show CDR1 as ENHRY and CDR2 as SYGVKD. CDR3 sequence: CAIGGGRSNEQFF. CDR3 DNA: TGTGCCATCGGAGGGGGAAGGTCCAATGAGCAGTTCTTC.

The chain uses TRBV11-2 and TRBJ1-2, with 7 nucleotides matching TRBD1. With 5 bases clipped from V and 1 base from J, the junction kept 7 bases outside the gene matches. Germline V CDR1 and CDR2: SGHAT, FQNNGV. CDR3 length equals 15 residues. The CDR3 sequence: CASSHDRAINYGYTF. Here the CDR3 DNA reads TGTGCCAGCAGCCATGACAGGGCGATTAACTATGGCTACACCTTC.

The chain combines TRBV7-8 with TRBJ1-1; D might be TRBD1 (5 bases). The CDR3 is made up of 14 amino acids. Per germline, CDR1 SGHVS and CDR2 FQNEAQ. V shed 4 bases and J shed 3 bases, with 12 bases lying between them. CDR3 sequence: CASSSSGPDTEAFF. Written as DNA, the CDR3 is TGTGCCAGCAGCTCCTCGGGACCGGACACTGAAGCTTTCTTT.

This chain connects TRBV29-1 to TRBJ1-1; 7 nucleotides match TRBD1. This CDR3 region has 14 residues. Germline values: CDR1 SQVTM, CDR2 ANQGSEA. The trim removed 7 bases at V and 1 base at J, leaving 9 bases unmatched. The CDR3 DNA reads as TGCAGCGGCCTAGAGACAGGGCGGAACACTGAAGCTTTCTTT. Its protein is CSGLETGRNTEAFF.

This clonotype has at least ten counts. The chain employs TRBV2 and TRBJ1-1; D remains ambiguous. V lost 0 bases to trimming and J lost 3 bases, with 5 bases between them. The CDR3 is made up of 13 amino acids. The germline V gene encodes CDR1 SNHLY and CDR2 FYNNEI. The CDR3 sequence is CASSEAGDTEAFF. CDR3 coding DNA: TGTGCCAGCAGTGAAGCAGGTGACACTGAAGCTTTCTTT.

This clonotype has a handful of counts. The chain carries TRBV20-1 and TRBJ2-1; 11 bases align to TRBD2. V was pared by 2 bases and J by 4 bases, with 4 bases of the junction left unmatched. CDR1 is DFQATT and CDR2 is SNEGSKA in the germline V gene (reference sequence). The CDR3 contains 15 residues. The CDR3 spells CSARTGTSGYNEQFF. DNA of the CDR3: TGCAGTGCTAGAACCGGGACTAGCGGTTACAATGAGCAGTTCTTC.

V usage is TRBV5-1 and J usage is TRBJ2-7; 7 positions agree with TRBD2. Germline V lookup: CDR1 SGHRS, CDR2 YFSETQ. Unmatched junction bases numbered 14, after V lost 3 bases and J lost 5 bases. This CDR3 is built from 16 residues. CDR3 sequence reads: CASSSGRGDHRNEQYF. The CDR3 nucleotides are TGCGCCAGCAGCTCGGGGAGGGGCGACCATCGGAACGAGCAGTACTTC.

This clonotype was observed a handful of times. The chain uses TRBV20-1 and TRBJ2-2; 11 nucleotides match TRBD2. Per the germline V gene, CDR1 is DFQATT and CDR2 is SNEGSKA (reference sequence). The CDR3 length is 18 residues. J lost 3 bases, V lost 3 bases, and 12 bases had no gene match. CDR3 in DNA: TGCAGTGCTAGGGCCCCTCCGGGACTAGCGGACTACACCGGGGAGCTGTTTTTT. Protein product: CSARAPPGLADYTGELFF.

This clonotype was seen more than once but under ten times. The chain recombines TRBV6-2 or TRBV6-3 with TRBJ2-1; 10 nucleotides match TRBD2. The V gene's germline CDR1 is MNHEY and CDR2 SVGEGT. The CDR3 contains 15 residues. The junction had 3 bases not matched to a gene; V was cut back by 3 bases and J by 4 bases. For the CDR3, the DNA is TGTGCCAGCAGTTATTCTAGCGGGAGTTACAATGAGCAGTTCTTC. It codes for CASSYSSGSYNEQFF.

This clonotype was seen more than once but under ten times. The chain couples TRBV29-1 to TRBJ2-3; 8 nucleotides line up with TRBD1. The CDR3 has 14 amino acids. Trimming at V came to 7 bases and at J to 3 bases, leaving 9 bases not matched to a gene. Germline V lookup: CDR1 SQVTM, CDR2 ANQGSEA. CDR3 loop: CSALKRTGTDTQYF. The CDR3 bases are TGCAGCGCCCTTAAACGGACAGGGACAGATACGCAGTATTTT.

The chain joins TRBV12-3 or TRBV12-4 to TRBJ2-2, with D tentatively TRBD2 (6 bases). There are 16 residues in the CDR3. The V end was cut by 0 bases, the J end by 2 bases, with 10 bases between. For the CDR3, the DNA is TGTGCCAGCAGTTTAGCGGTGGACTACAACACCGGGGAGCTGTTTTTT. Encoded protein: CASSLAVDYNTGELFF.

This chain joins TRBV10-3 and TRBJ1-2, with a weak D call TRBD1 (5 bases). The CDR3 runs 13 residues. The germline CDR1 and CDR2 sequences are ENHRY and SYGVKD. Between the trimmed V and J ends, which lost 4 bases and 4 bases, there was a span of 10 bases. In nucleotides, the CDR3 is TGTGCCATCAGTGGTCAGGGAGGCTATGGCTACACCTTC. Protein product: CAISGQGGYGYTF.

This clonotype was recorded a few times. The V gene is TRBV7-2, the J gene TRBJ2-7; either TRBD1 or TRBD2 may supply D (6 bases each). Germline assignment: CDR1 SGHTA and CDR2 FQGNSA. The CDR3 loop spans 15 amino acids. V lost 5 bases and J 5 bases, leaving 19 bases between the germline ends. DNA for the CDR3: TGTGCCAGCAGCGGGGGGCGGGGCCCTCGGGACGAGCAGTACTTC. It is translated as CASSGGRGPRDEQYF.

V is TRBV12-5 and J is TRBJ2-2; D remains unclear. This CDR3 contains 14 residues. Germline V CDR1 and CDR2: LGHNT, FRNRAP. V was trimmed by 3 bases and J by 1 base, leaving 6 bases between them. The CDR3 DNA is TGTGCTAGTGGTTTAAAAGGGAACACCGGGGAGCTGTTTTTT. Protein sequence: CASGLKGNTGELFF.

The chain recombines TRBV12-5 with TRBJ2-1, with 7 bases matching TRBD2. Germline CDR1 reads LGHNT; CDR2 reads FRNRAP. CDR3 length: 15 residues. The junction had 7 bases not matched to a gene; V was cut back by 4 bases and J by 4 bases. The CDR3 DNA reads as TGTGCTAGTGGTTCAACGGGGGAGGGATACAATGAGCAGTTCTTC. Amino acids: CASGSTGEGYNEQFF.